The source of this T cell receptor beta chain is a study of shared clonotypes between healthy human individuals. The CDR3 length is 15 residues. CDR1 and CDR2 from the germline V gene are GTSNPN and SVGIG (reference sequence). V was clipped by 2 bases and J by 1 base, with 14 bases between them. The repertoire was sequenced with immunoSEQ multiplex PCR; TCRdb's copy has only in-frame clones and lacks some. The sample lists some 490,000 clones; 81% were seen once. The TCR was taken from a woman between 40 and 55 years old in good health. Some clones in this sample may be carry-over from other donors' samples. The sample taken for sequencing was PBMCs. The genes are TRBV30 and TRBJ2-5; D remains unclear. The CDR3 protein is CAWSPPWGSQETQYF. The DNA for the CDR3 is TGTGCCTGGAGTCCCCCCTGGGGTTCCCAAGAGACCCAGTACTTC.